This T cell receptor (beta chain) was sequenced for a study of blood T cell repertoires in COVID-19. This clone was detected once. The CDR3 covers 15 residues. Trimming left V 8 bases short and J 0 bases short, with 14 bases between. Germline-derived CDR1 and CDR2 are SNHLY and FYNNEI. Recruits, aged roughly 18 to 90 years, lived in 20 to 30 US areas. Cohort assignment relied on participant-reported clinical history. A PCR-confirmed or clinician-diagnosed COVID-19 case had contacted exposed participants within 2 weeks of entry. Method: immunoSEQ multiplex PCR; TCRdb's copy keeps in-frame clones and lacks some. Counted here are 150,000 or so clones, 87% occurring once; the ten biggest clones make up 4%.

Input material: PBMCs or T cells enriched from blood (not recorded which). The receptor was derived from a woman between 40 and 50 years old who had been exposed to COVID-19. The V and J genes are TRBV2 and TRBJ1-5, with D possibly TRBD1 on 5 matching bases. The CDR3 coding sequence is TGTGCCAGCGGGAGGGGAGAATATAGCAATCAGCCCCAGCATTTT. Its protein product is CASGRGEYSNQPQHF.